The rows below give T cell receptor beta chains drawn from one sample of a study of blood T cell repertoires in COVID-19. Clones were read by immunoSEQ multiplex PCR, and TCRdb kept only the in-frame ones, dropping some. Here the sample spans some 330,000 clones, about four fifths being singletons. The sequenced sample was PBMCs or T cells enriched from blood (not recorded which). The receptors here all came from a woman aged 45-65 years who had recovered from COVID-19. Both conserved end residues are part of each CDR3. Each record gives: V gene, clone size, D gene, J gene, CDR3 protein, CDR3 DNA. D genes are given only for firm matches. For some rows the clone size is stated as once, few or many, or as a class when expanded; others skip it.

V: TRBV9; size: NA; D: TRBD1; J: TRBJ1-5; CDR3: CASSFGTGSGQPQHF; DNA: TGTGCCAGCAGCTTTGGGACAGGGTCGGGCCAGCCCCAGCATTTT
V: TRBV5-1; size: NA; D: NA; J: TRBJ2-2; CDR3: CASSLALTGELFF; DNA: TGCGCCAGCAGCTTGGCCTTGACCGGGGAGCTGTTTTTT
V: TRBV6-5; size: NA; D: TRBD1; J: TRBJ1-2; CDR3: CASSEGALGYTF; DNA: TGTGCCAGCAGCGAGGGGGCGCTTGGCTACACCTTC
V: TRBV2; size: NA; D: TRBD1; J: TRBJ2-7; CDR3: CASSPGQGRYEQYF; DNA: TGTGCCAGCAGCCCGGGACAGGGGCGGTACGAGCAGTACTTC
V: TRBV3-1/TRBV3-2; size: NA; D: NA; J: TRBJ2-2; CDR3: CASSLAVNTGELFF; DNA: TGTGCCAGCAGCCTTGCGGTGAACACCGGGGAGCTGTTTTTT
V: TRBV19; size: NA; D: TRBD1; J: TRBJ1-5; CDR3: CASSTTGTGGFQPQHF; DNA: TGTGCCAGTAGTACTACCGGGACAGGGGGCTTTCAGCCCCAGCATTTT
V: TRBV6-1; size: NA; D: NA; J: TRBJ2-7; CDR3: CASSEFAGEQYF; DNA: TGTGCCAGCAGTGAGTTTGCGGGCGAGCAGTACTTC
V: TRBV5-6; size: once; D: NA; J: TRBJ1-4; CDR3: CASSLRSNEKLFF; DNA: TGTGCCAGCAGCTTGCGGTCTAATGAAAAACTGTTTTTT
V: TRBV2; size: NA; D: TRBD2; J: TRBJ2-3; CDR3: CASMTSPGTDTQYF; DNA: TGTGCCAGCATGACTAGCCCAGGCACAGATACGCAGTATTTT
V: TRBV5-1; size: NA; D: NA; J: TRBJ2-1; CDR3: CASSLPLPGEQFF; DNA: TGCGCCAGCAGCTTGCCTCTCCCCGGGGAGCAGTTCTTC
V: TRBV5-6; size: NA; D: NA; J: TRBJ1-3; CDR3: CASSSRLSSGNTIYF; DNA: TGTGCCAGCAGCTCCCGTCTTTCCTCTGGAAACACCATATATTTT
V: TRBV6-5; size: NA; D: NA; J: TRBJ1-6; CDR3: CASSYATPQSSPLHF; DNA: TGTGCCAGCAGTTACGCGACACCCCAATCCTCACCCCTCCACTTT
V: TRBV19; size: NA; D: TRBD1; J: TRBJ1-4; CDR3: CASPRQGTNEKLFF; DNA: TGTGCCAGTCCGAGACAGGGGACTAATGAAAAACTGTTTTTT
V: TRBV6-5; size: many; D: TRBD1; J: TRBJ1-1; CDR3: CASSRPSDRGTFF; DNA: TGTGCCAGCAGTCGCCCCTCGGACAGGGGTACTTTCTTT
V: TRBV7-2; size: NA; D: TRBD2; J: TRBJ2-1; CDR3: CALGTSGYNEQFF; DNA: TGTGCCCTCGGGACTAGTGGTTACAATGAGCAGTTCTTC
V: TRBV2; size: once; D: TRBD1; J: TRBJ1-1; CDR3: CASSPGQVTEAFF; DNA: TGTGCCAGCAGTCCTGGACAGGTCACTGAAGCTTTCTTT
V: TRBV18; size: NA; D: TRBD2; J: TRBJ2-3; CDR3: CASSPVGSSGRAISDTQYF; DNA: TGTGCCAGCTCACCAGTTGGGTCCAGCGGGAGGGCCATCTCGGATACGCAGTATTTT
V: TRBV6-5; size: NA; D: TRBD1; J: TRBJ1-2; CDR3: CATATGEVPSGYTF; DNA: TGTGCCACCGCCACAGGGGAGGTACCTAGCGGCTACACCTTC
V: TRBV11-3; size: NA; D: NA; J: TRBJ1-2; CDR3: CASSSETGSGYGYTF; DNA: TGTGCCAGCAGCTCCGAAACAGGGTCTGGCTATGGCTACACCTTC
V: TRBV19; size: few; D: TRBD1; J: TRBJ1-3; CDR3: CASVGQGGNTIYF; DNA: TGTGCCAGTGTCGGACAGGGCGGAAACACCATATATTTT
V: TRBV5-6; size: once; D: NA; J: TRBJ1-5; CDR3: CASSLAGQPQHF; DNA: TGTGCCAGCAGCTTGGCCGGGCAGCCCCAGCATTTT
V: TRBV5-1; size: NA; D: TRBD2; J: TRBJ2-1; CDR3: CASRDSGTSGSREQFF; DNA: TGCGCCAGCAGGGATTCCGGGACTAGCGGGAGTCGAGAGCAGTTCTTC
V: TRBV29-1; size: NA; D: TRBD2; J: TRBJ2-1; CDR3: CSARGTSGRALTLNEQFF; DNA: TGCAGCGCACGAGGGACTAGCGGGAGGGCCTTAACCCTGAATGAGCAGTTCTTC
V: TRBV10-3; size: once; D: NA; J: TRBJ1-5; CDR3: CAISESRDQPQHF; DNA: TGTGCCATCAGTGAGTCGAGAGATCAGCCCCAGCATTTT
V: TRBV30; size: NA; D: TRBD2; J: TRBJ2-7; CDR3: CAWSRTSGAYEQYF; DNA: TGTGCCTGGAGTAGGACTAGCGGCGCCTACGAGCAGTACTTC
V: TRBV10-3; size: NA; D: TRBD1; J: TRBJ1-5; CDR3: CAISSRQGSNQPQHF; DNA: TGTGCCATCAGCTCTAGACAGGGGTCAAATCAGCCCCAGCATTTT
V: TRBV14; size: NA; D: NA; J: TRBJ2-2; CDR3: CASSQRTGELFF; DNA: TGTGCCAGCAGCCAGAGAACCGGGGAGCTGTTTTTT
V: TRBV19; size: NA; D: TRBD1; J: TRBJ2-7; CDR3: CASSMVRGKGEQYF; DNA: TGTGCCAGTAGTATGGTCAGGGGGAAGGGCGAGCAGTACTTC
V: TRBV18; size: NA; D: TRBD1; J: TRBJ1-1; CDR3: CASSPTGLTEAFF; DNA: TGTGCCAGCTCACCGACAGGGTTGACTGAAGCTTTCTTT
V: TRBV12-3/TRBV12-4; size: once; D: TRBD1; J: TRBJ2-1; CDR3: CASSFLGQGEQFF; DNA: TGTGCCAGCAGTTTTCTGGGACAGGGTGAGCAGTTCTTC
V: TRBV30; size: NA; D: TRBD2; J: TRBJ2-1; CDR3: CAWSVPASGGYNEQFF; DNA: TGTGCCTGGAGTGTACCGGCTAGCGGGGGGTACAATGAGCAGTTCTTC
V: TRBV21-1; size: NA; D: NA; J: TRBJ1-5; CDR3: CASTKRRVGGEQPQHF; DNA: TGTGCCAGCACCAAGCGCCGGGTGGGTGGCGAGCAGCCCCAGCATTTT
V: TRBV19; size: NA; D: NA; J: TRBJ1-3; CDR3: CASSIQLGALGNTIYF; DNA: TGTGCCAGTAGTATACAGCTGGGGGCGTTGGGAAACACCATATATTTT
V: TRBV7-9; size: NA; D: NA; J: TRBJ1-2; CDR3: CASSPTGTPEGYGYTF; DNA: TGTGCCAGCAGCCCGACCGGGACCCCGGAGGGCTATGGCTACACCTTC
V: TRBV28; size: NA; D: TRBD2; J: TRBJ2-5; CDR3: CASTNRWTSGQETQYF; DNA: TGTGCCAGCACTAACCGGTGGACTAGCGGACAAGAGACCCAGTACTTC